Listed here are 2 T cell receptor beta chains from one sample, sequenced in a study of circulating CD8 cells and anti-PD-1 response in melanoma. Using approximately 16 ng of total RNA, TCR libraries were made with the QIAseq Immune Repertoire TCR panel. TCRdb itself ran the reads through MiXCR, one entry per CDR3 protein. The sample includes roughly 1,200 distinct CDR3 sequences, roughly 5.6% of them seen just once. Four subsets defined by PD-1 and/or TIGIT were sorted from live CD3+CD8+TCRalphabeta+ cells. Source: CD8+ T cells from PBMCs, taken at baseline or after one month of anti-PD-1 therapy (not recorded which). These receptors were taken from a human donor with melanoma.

In this sample, this clonotype is large. The rearrangement links TRBV19 to TRBJ2-7; D unresolved. V dropped 4 bases and J dropped 5 bases, with 6 bases sitting between them. The CDR3 spans 11 residues. CDR1 LNHDA and CDR2 SQIVND come from the germline V gene (reference sequence). The DNA of the CDR3 is TGTGCCAGTAGTAATCATAACGAGCAGTACTTC. It yields the protein CASSNHNEQYF.

Sample share makes this clonotype medium-sized. V and J are TRBV4-2 and TRBJ1-1; a possible D gene is TRBD1 (6 bases). Germline CDR1 and CDR2: LGHNA and YNFKEQ. Trimming removed 6 bases at V and 7 bases at J, with 12 bases between. This CDR3 region has 12 residues. The CDR3 DNA reads as TGTGCCAGCAGTACTACAGGGTTTGAAGCTTTCTTT. It translates to CASSTTGFEAFF.